These 4 T cell receptor beta chains were sequenced from one sample in a study of cytomegalovirus exposure and HLA in healthy donors. Use of 60 Vbeta and 13 Jbeta primers characterized the PCR. Sequenced by immunoSEQ multiplex PCR; TCRdb stores in-frame clones only, minus some. The sample shows 150,000 or so clones, approximately 80% of them seen only once. Specimen: PBMCs. Receptors originate from a man aged 25 to 40 in good health and CMV-seropositive.

The gene calls are TRBV28 and TRBJ2-1; TRBD2 agrees at 14 bases. Germline V gene lookup returns CDR1 MDHEN and CDR2 SYDVKM. The length of the CDR3 is 15 residues. V trimming: 6 bases; J trimming: 10 bases; junction bases outside the gene matches: 8. The CDR3 nucleotides read TGTGCCAGCAGCACTCTGGGACTAGCGGGAGACGAGCAGTTCTTC. Translated: CASSTLGLAGDEQFF.

The chain joins TRBV7-2 to TRBJ1-5; D is unresolved. CDR1 and CDR2 (germline): SGHTA, FQGNSA. This CDR3 is 12 amino acids long. Between the trimmed V and J ends, which lost 5 bases and 6 bases, there was a span of 8 bases. CDR3 in amino acids: CASSPDIQPQHF. The DNA for the CDR3 is TGTGCCAGCAGCCCAGATATTCAGCCCCAGCATTTT.

This clone was detected once. CDR3 loop: CASSSQSGPNTGELFF. In nucleotides, the CDR3 is TGCGCCAGCAGCTCTCAGTCGGGTCCGAACACCGGGGAGCTGTTTTTT. The rearrangement joins TRBV5-1 to TRBJ2-2, with D uncertain. The CDR3 has 16 residues. Trimming removed 3 bases from V and 0 bases from J, with 12 bases in between. CDR1 is SGHRS and CDR2 is YFSETQ in the germline V gene. Full variable domain (remainder filled in from reference TRBV5-1 and TRBJ2-2): KAGVTQTPRYLIKTRGQQVTLSCSPISGHRSVSWYQQTPGQGLQFLFEYFSETQRNKGNFPGRFSGRQFSNSRSEMNVSTLELGDSALYLCASSSQSGPNTGELFFGEGSRLTVL.

The rearrangement links TRBV5-1 to TRBJ2-7, with 10 bases fitting TRBD1. This CDR3 region has 14 residues. Per germline, CDR1 SGHRS and CDR2 YFSETQ. The V and J ends lost 2 bases and 7 bases, in that order; junction bases with no gene match: 6. The CDR3 nucleotides are TGCGCCAGCAGCTTAGGACAGGGGGTGGTGGAGCAGTACTTC. It yields the protein CASSLGQGVVEQYF.